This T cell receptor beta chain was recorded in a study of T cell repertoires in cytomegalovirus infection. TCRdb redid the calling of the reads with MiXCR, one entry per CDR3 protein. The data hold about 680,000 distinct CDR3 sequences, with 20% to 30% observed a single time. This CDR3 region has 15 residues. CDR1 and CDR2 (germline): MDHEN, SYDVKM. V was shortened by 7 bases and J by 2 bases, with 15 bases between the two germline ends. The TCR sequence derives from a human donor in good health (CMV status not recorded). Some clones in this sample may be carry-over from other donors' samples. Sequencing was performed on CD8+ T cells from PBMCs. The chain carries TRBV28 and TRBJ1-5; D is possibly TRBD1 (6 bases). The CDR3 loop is CASTGGGAGNQPQHF. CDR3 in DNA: TGTGCCAGCACCGGGGGGGGGGCAGGCAATCAGCCCCAGCATTTT.